This T cell receptor beta chain appears in the sequencing data of a study of Ad26.COV2.S vaccination and SARS-CoV-2 variants. The CDR3 extends over 14 amino acids. Germline CDR1 MRHNA, CDR2 SNTAGT. V shed 4 bases and J 8 bases; nucleotides not matched to a gene: 9. Method: immunoSEQ multiplex PCR; TCRdb's copy keeps in-frame clones and lacks some. The sample holds roughly 300,000 clones; 88% are singletons and the top ten take approximately 5.9%. The treatment was: some 19 received Ad26.COV2.S at low or high dose, single or two shots; several received placebo; per-sample allocation not given. Vaccine and placebo recipients were sampled on day 63 after the first injection.

The sample consisted of peripheral blood, taken in a trial of Ad26.COV2.S vaccine versus placebo. The receptor's source is a person between 18 and 60 years old who received the Ad26.COV2.S COVID-19 vaccine or a placebo. The J gene is TRBJ1-2, the V gene TRBV6-4; 8 positions match TRBD1. The CDR3 DNA reads TGTGCCAGCAGTGTCGACAGGGGTGAAACGGGCTACACCTTC. This translates into CASSVDRGETGYTF.